These 30 T cell receptor beta chains share one sample of origin, sequenced in a study of blood T cell repertoires in COVID-19. Only in-frame clones appear in the TCRdb table, and some are missing; sequencing was by immunoSEQ multiplex PCR. The table includes some 200,000 clones, around 89% detected once. Sequencing was done on a sample of PBMCs or T cells enriched from blood (not recorded which). The receptors were sampled from a young woman who had recovered from COVID-19.

The V call is TRBV11-2, the J call TRBJ1-2; D is ambiguous. CDR1 SGHAT and CDR2 FQNNGV come from the germline V gene. This CDR3 region has 12 residues. Trimming removed 3 bases from V and 8 bases from J, with 10 bases in between. CDR3: CASSFGPGGYTF. Written as DNA, the CDR3 is TGTGCCAGCAGCTTCGGTCCGGGAGGCTACACCTTC.

This chain joins TRBV3-1 (or the pseudogene TRBV3-2) and TRBJ1-2; a weak D match, TRBD1 (5 bases). This CDR3 comprises 18 residues. V was pared by 4 bases and J by 3 bases, with 24 bases between. Looked up from germline, CDR1 is LGHDT and CDR2 is YNNKEL (reference sequence). The CDR3 DNA reads TGTGCCAGCAGCCGAAACCCCCACTCGACAGCCCATTACTATGGCTACACCTTC. It is translated as CASSRNPHSTAHYYGYTF.

This chain connects TRBV5-6 to TRBJ2-3; D possibly corresponds to TRBD2 (5 bases). This CDR3 region has 16 residues. Trimming stripped 6 bases from V and 2 bases from J, with 19 bases between. From germline, CDR1 is SGHDT and CDR2 YYEEEE. CDR3 protein: CASTRTPLRLTDTQYF. The CDR3 nucleotides are TGTGCCAGCACCCGGACTCCCCTCCGCCTCACAGATACGCAGTATTTT.

The chain couples TRBV19 to TRBJ2-2, with 9 bases lining up with TRBD2. The germline V gene has CDR1 LNHDA and CDR2 SQIVND (reference sequence). Trimming removed 7 bases from V and 6 bases from J; junction bases left unmatched: 6. This CDR3 has 14 residues. CDR3 nucleotides: TGTGCCAGTAAGCTAGCGGGAACCCCCGGGGAGCTGTTTTTT. Its translation is CASKLAGTPGELFF.

This clone was observed a single time. The chain recombines TRBV27 with TRBJ1-4; 8 bases align to TRBD1. There are 17 residues in the CDR3. With 4 bases clipped from V and 1 base from J, the junction kept 8 bases outside the gene matches. The germline V gene encodes CDR1 MNHEY and CDR2 SMNVEV (reference sequence). The CDR3: CASSSRTGRVTNEKLFF. The CDR3 DNA reads TGTGCCAGCAGTTCTAGGACAGGGAGGGTAACTAATGAAAAACTGTTTTTT.

This clone has only one observation. The J gene is TRBJ1-2, the V gene TRBV19; 9 bases agree with TRBD1. Germline trimming cut 1 base from V and 2 bases from J; bases unmatched to any gene: 5. Germline V CDR1 and CDR2: LNHDA, SQIVND (reference sequence). This CDR3 spans 16 amino acids. CDR3 residues: CASSIGAGTGNYGYTF. CDR3 DNA: TGTGCCAGTAGTATAGGGGCCGGGACAGGGAACTATGGCTACACCTTC. Using reference TRBV19 and TRBJ1-2 for the parts outside the CDR3, the full variable domain is DGGITQSPKYLFRKEGQNVTLSCEQNLNHDAMYWYRQDPGQGLRLIYYSQIVNDFQKGDIAEGYSVSREKKESFPLTVTSAQKNPTAFYLCASSIGAGTGNYGYTFGSGTRLTVV.

This clone has a single count. CDR3 in DNA: TGTGCCAGCTCAAGGACTGCCTGGGATCGGGAAGAGCAGTACTTC. Translating gives CASSRTAWDREEQYF. The chain uses TRBV9 and TRBJ2-7; a possible D gene is TRBD2 (5 bases). There are 15 residues in the CDR3. Between the trimmed V and J ends, which lost 7 bases and 7 bases, there was a span of 24 bases. The V gene's germline CDR1 is SGDLS and CDR2 YYNGEE.

The chain uses TRBV27 and TRBJ1-1; 7 nucleotides agree with TRBD1. V lost 6 bases, J lost 9 bases, and 10 bases stayed unmatched. This CDR3 region has 13 residues. Per the germline V gene, CDR1 is MNHEY and CDR2 is SMNVEV (reference sequence). The CDR3 reads CASSPLTGNQAFF. The CDR3 DNA sequence: TGTGCCAGCAGCCCTTTGACAGGGAACCAAGCTTTCTTT.

The chain carries TRBV6-2 or TRBV6-3 and TRBJ2-7; 7 bases are a match to TRBD1. Unmatched junction bases numbered 7, after V lost 6 bases and J lost 2 bases. The CDR3 loop spans 14 amino acids. Looked up from germline, CDR1 is MNHEY and CDR2 is SVGEGT. The CDR3 region is CASSYRQGTYEQYF. In nucleotides, the CDR3 is TGTGCCAGCAGCTATCGACAGGGTACCTACGAGCAGTACTTC.

The rearrangement uses TRBV15 and TRBJ2-3; 8 bases align to TRBD2. The CDR3 has 17 amino acids. Germline values: CDR1 LNHNV, CDR2 YYDKDF (reference sequence). Germline trimming cut 0 bases from V and 1 base from J; bases unmatched to any gene: 6. The CDR3 reads CATSRDYRAGGTDTQYF. In nucleotides, the CDR3 is TGTGCCACCAGCAGAGATTATAGAGCGGGAGGCACAGATACGCAGTATTTT. Full variable domain (rest looked up from reference TRBV15 and TRBJ2-3): DAMVIQNPRYQVTQFGKPVTLSCSQTLNHNVMYWYQQKSSQAPKLLFHYYDKDFNNEADTPDNFQSRRPNTSFCFLDIRSPGLGDTAMYLCATSRDYRAGGTDTQYFGPGTRLTVL.

This clone is a singleton in its sample. The chain carries TRBV27 and TRBJ1-2; D possibly corresponds to TRBD1 (6 bases). Looked up from germline, CDR1 is MNHEY and CDR2 is SMNVEV (reference sequence). The CDR3 contains 13 residues. V was trimmed by 4 bases and J by 6 bases, leaving 12 bases between them. CDR3 sequence (DNA): TGTGCCAGCAGTTCAAACAAGGGGGATGGCTACACCTTC. It is translated as CASSSNKGDGYTF.

The rearrangement links TRBV7-9 to TRBJ2-1; 7 bases are a match to TRBD2. V shed 3 bases, J shed 6 bases, and the junction held 8 bases outside the gene matches. The CDR3 length is 15 residues. Germline loops: CDR1 SEHNR, CDR2 FQNEAQ (reference sequence). The CDR3 sequence: CASSFGLVRSNEQFF. The CDR3 DNA sequence: TGTGCCAGCAGCTTTGGACTAGTCCGATCCAATGAGCAGTTCTTC. The whole variable domain, remainder taken from reference TRBV7-9 and TRBJ2-1, is DTGVSQNPRHKITKRGQNVTFRCDPISEHNRLYWYRQTLGQGPEFLTYFQNEAQLEKSRLLSDRFSAERPKGSFSTLEIQRTEQGDSAMYLCASSFGLVRSNEQFFGPGTRLTVL.

The rearrangement uses TRBV6-5 and TRBJ2-7, with D perhaps TRBD1 (5 bases). V dropped 5 bases and J dropped 4 bases, with 18 bases sitting between them. The CDR3 totals 15 residues. Germline CDR1 reads MNHEY; CDR2 reads SVGAGI. In nucleotides, the CDR3 is TGTGCCAGCAGTCTAAACCGGGCCAGGGTTTACGAGCAGTACTTC. Translating gives CASSLNRARVYEQYF.

CDR3 in DNA: TGTGCCAGCAGTTCCGGGACAGGGATCGGTGGCTACACCTTC. Its protein is CASSSGTGIGGYTF. This rearrangement joins TRBV28 to TRBJ1-2; 9 bases are a match to TRBD1. Per germline, CDR1 MDHEN and CDR2 SYDVKM. The CDR3 sequence is 14 residues long. Trimming cost V 4 bases and J 7 bases; bases outside gene matches: 7.

The genes are TRBV7-2 and TRBJ1-3; no clear D gene. V was pared by 5 bases and J by 4 bases, with 15 bases between. CDR3 size: 15 residues. Germline CDR1 and CDR2: SGHTA and FQGNSA. This CDR3 reads CASSPARQYGNTIYF. The CDR3 region has the DNA TGTGCCAGCAGCCCCGCCAGACAATACGGAAACACCATATATTTT.

The chain recombines TRBV3-1 (or the pseudogene TRBV3-2) with TRBJ2-7; D is undetermined. Germline V gene sequence: CDR1 LGHDT, CDR2 YNNKEL (reference sequence). The CDR3 runs 11 residues. Trimming removed 3 bases from V and 3 bases from J, with 3 bases in between. The CDR3: CASSHSYEQYF. DNA of the CDR3: TGTGCCAGCAGCCACAGCTACGAGCAGTACTTC.

This chain links TRBV14 with TRBJ2-5; D is undetermined. From germline, CDR1 is SGHDN and CDR2 FVKESK. V lost 6 bases and J lost 5, with 10 bases in between. The CDR3 totals 12 residues. The chain's CDR3 is CASSLRWETQYF. Written as DNA, the CDR3 is TGTGCCAGCAGTCTCCGGTGGGAGACCCAGTACTTC. The variable domain in full, with the rest retrieved from reference TRBV14 and TRBJ2-5, is EAGVTQFPSHSVIEKGQTVTLRCDPISGHDNLYWYRRVMGKEIKFLLHFVKESKQDESGMPNNRFLAERTGGTYSTLKVQPAELEDSGVYFCASSLRWETQYFGPGTRLLVL.

The chain links TRBV2 to TRBJ1-2; 7 positions agree with TRBD1. The CDR3 spans 13 residues. Germline CDR1 and CDR2: SNHLY and FYNNEI. J lost 5 bases, V lost 10 bases, and 10 bases had no gene match. The CDR3 DNA is TGTGCCACAGGGGAGACAGGGAGGTATGGCTACACCTTC. Translated: CATGETGRYGYTF.

In the case of this clone: The junction differs from germline at one of its ends, possibly a read error. DNA for the CDR3: TGTGCTAGCAGCTCGGAAAGACTAGCGGGGACGACTGCGACCCAGTACTTC. Protein product: CASSSERLAGTTATQYF. The rearrangement joins TRBV7-7 to TRBJ2-5, with TRBD2 matching over 11 bases. The CDR3 spans 17 residues. Looked up from germline, CDR1 is SSHAT and CDR2 is FNYEAQ (reference sequence).

This sequence joins TRBV7-9 and TRBJ2-7; 11 bases match TRBD2. With 5 bases clipped from V and 6 bases from J, the junction kept 9 bases outside the gene matches. In germline, CDR1 is SEHNR, CDR2 FQNEAQ (reference sequence). The CDR3 loop spans 15 amino acids. DNA for the CDR3: TGTGCCAGCAGCCCCGGGGTAGCGGGAGGGGGCGAGCAGTACTTC. It codes for CASSPGVAGGGEQYF.

This clone was seen just once. The V call is TRBV19, the J call TRBJ2-1; 7 bases match TRBD2. Germline V lookup: CDR1 LNHDA, CDR2 SQIVND (reference sequence). The CDR3 covers 15 residues. The V and J ends lost 0 bases and 8 bases, in that order; junction bases with no gene match: 7. The CDR3 DNA follows: TGTGCCAGTAGTATAGAGCAGGGAGGGCCCTATGAGCAGTTCTTC. Translated, it gives CASSIEQGGPYEQFF.

V is TRBV9 and J is TRBJ2-7, with D uncertain. Deletions cut 3 bases from V and 3 bases from J, with 13 bases between. CDR1 is SGDLS, CDR2 YYNGEE, per germline. The CDR3 has 14 amino acids. In DNA, the CDR3 is TGTGCCAGCAGCGGACGTTTGACTGACTACGAGCAGTACTTC. Its protein product is CASSGRLTDYEQYF.

The chain joins TRBV2 to TRBJ1-5; perhaps TRBD1 as D (6 bases). The CDR3 totals 13 residues. Trimming took 5 bases from V and 3 from J, leaving 8 bases between them. Germline values: CDR1 SNHLY, CDR2 FYNNEI. DNA of the CDR3: TGTGCCAGCAGTCGGACAGTCAATCAGCCCCAGCATTTT. It specifies CASSRTVNQPQHF.

This clone was detected once. This chain uses TRBV14 with TRBJ2-7, with a weak D call TRBD1 (6 bases). V lost 6 bases, J lost 4 bases, and 10 bases lay in between. The germline V gene encodes CDR1 SGHDN and CDR2 FVKESK. CDR3 size: 12 residues. CDR3 residues: CASSGQIYEQYF. The CDR3 DNA reads TGTGCCAGCAGTGGACAGATATACGAGCAGTACTTC.

The chain employs TRBV5-1 and TRBJ2-2; 7 bases agree with TRBD2. The V gene end was trimmed by 4 bases and the J gene end by 1 base; junction bases not matched to a gene: 7. Germline V gives CDR1 SGHRS, CDR2 YFSETQ. This CDR3 is built from 16 residues. The CDR3 nucleotides are TGCGCCAGCAGCCCCCGACTAGCTCGGAACACCGGGGAGCTGTTTTTT. This gives the protein CASSPRLARNTGELFF.

This chain links TRBV4-2 with TRBJ2-2; TRBD2 agrees at 8 bases. The CDR3 has 15 residues. Per germline, CDR1 LGHNA and CDR2 YNFKEQ. After removal of 3 bases from V and 6 bases from J, the junction contained 6 bases not matched to a gene. CDR3 nucleotides: TGTGCCAGCAGCCACCGACGGGAGGGTCCCGGGGAGCTGTTTTTT. Amino acid sequence: CASSHRREGPGELFF.

V usage is TRBV11-2 and J usage is TRBJ2-7; 8 bases are a match to TRBD1. CDR1 is SGHAT, CDR2 FQNNGV, per germline. The CDR3 is made up of 16 amino acids. Losses at the gene ends were 3 bases for V and 0 bases for J; bases not matched to a gene: 7. CDR3 sequence reads: CASSFDRGRVSYEQYF. DNA of the CDR3: TGTGCCAGCAGCTTCGACAGGGGAAGGGTCTCCTACGAGCAGTACTTC.

V is TRBV28 and J is TRBJ2-2; tentative D call: TRBD2 (7 bases). The V gene's germline CDR1 is MDHEN and CDR2 SYDVKM. V lost 7 bases to trimming and J lost 6 bases, with 18 bases between them. The CDR3 totals 15 residues. CDR3 nucleotides: TGTGCCAGCACCCTCGGGGGGCTCCTATCCGGGGAGCTGTTTTTT. It translates to CASTLGGLLSGELFF. Together with reference TRBV28 and TRBJ2-2, the CDR3 gives the full variable domain: DVKVTQSSRYLVKRTGEKVFLECVQDMDHENMFWYRQDPGLGLRLIYFSYDVKMKEKGDIPEGYSVSREKKERFSLILESASTNQTSMYLCASTLGGLLSGELFFGEGSRLTVL.

The rearrangement uses TRBV4-1 and TRBJ1-3; D is uncertain. Trimming removed 4 bases from V and 4 bases from J, with 23 bases in between. Germline V gene lookup returns CDR1 MGHRA and CDR2 YSYEKL. This CDR3 comprises 18 residues. CDR3: CASSRARGTGSGGNTIYF. CDR3 nucleotide sequence: TGCGCCAGCAGCCGCGCGAGAGGTACGGGGTCGGGAGGAAACACCATATATTTT.

Written as DNA, the CDR3 is TGTGCCAGCAGCCCCCGGGGAGGGGTAGGAAAACTGTTTTTT. Residues: CASSPRGGVGKLFF. This chain joins TRBV11-2 and TRBJ1-4, with a tentative D call TRBD1 (5 bases). The CDR3 consists of 14 residues. The ends were cut back, 5 bases at V and 10 bases at J, with 17 bases in the middle. Germline values: CDR1 SGHAT, CDR2 FQNNGV.